The 27 T cell receptor beta chains below come from one sample, sequenced in a study of cytomegalovirus exposure and HLA in healthy donors. PCR primers comprised 60 Vbeta and 13 Jbeta primers. The protocol was immunoSEQ multiplex PCR, while the TCRdb copy is restricted to in-frame clones and leaves out a portion. Here the sample spans 120,000 to 150,000 clones, 70% to 80% being singletons. Sequencing used PBMCs. These receptors were taken from a female donor in good health and CMV-seronegative.

The rearrangement joins TRBV5-8 to TRBJ2-7; D may be TRBD1 (6 bases). The CDR3 runs to 14 residues. Germline V gene lookup returns CDR1 SGHTS and CDR2 YDEGEE. V shed 1 base and J shed 3 bases, with 11 bases lying between them. CDR3 loop: CASSLTGTVYEQYF. CDR3 nucleotide sequence: TGTGCCAGCAGCTTGACAGGGACGGTCTACGAGCAGTACTTC. The whole variable domain, filled in from reference TRBV5-8 and TRBJ2-7, reads EAGVTQSPTHLIKTRGQQATLRCSPISGHTSVYWYQQALGLGLQFLLWYDEGEERNRGNFPPRFSGRQFPNYSSELNVNALELEDSALYLCASSLTGTVYEQYFGPGTRLTVT.

The sample holds a few counts of this clone. The J gene is TRBJ1-1, the V gene TRBV28, with D hard to call. The V gene's germline CDR1 is MDHEN and CDR2 SYDVKM. The CDR3 extends over 13 amino acids. V lost 8 bases, J lost 2 bases, and 12 bases lay in between. The CDR3 DNA is TGTGCCAGCCACAGCACGCCTAACACTGAAGCTTTCTTT. Protein sequence: CASHSTPNTEAFF.

This clone was observed once. The chain carries TRBV19 and TRBJ2-7; D gene unclear. The CDR3 has 16 amino acids. CDR1 LNHDA and CDR2 SQIVND come from the germline V gene (reference sequence). V shed 6 bases and J shed 0 bases, with 18 bases lying between them. Here the CDR3 DNA reads TGTGCCAGTAGCACCGGTGCGGCAGCTAGCTCCTACGAGCAGTACTTC. It encodes CASSTGAAASSYEQYF.

This clone has more than one count but fewer than ten. The V call is TRBV7-9, the J call TRBJ1-1; 7 bases are shared with TRBD1. The CDR3 is 14 residues long. Per the germline V gene, CDR1 is SEHNR and CDR2 is FQNEAQ (reference sequence). The V and J ends lost 3 bases and 1 base, in that order; junction bases with no gene match: 2. The CDR3 loop is CASSFGQANTEAFF. The CDR3 region has the DNA TGTGCCAGCAGCTTCGGACAGGCGAACACTGAAGCTTTCTTT.

The gene calls are TRBV6-5 and TRBJ2-2, with 11 nucleotides matching TRBD1. Germline V gives CDR1 MNHEY, CDR2 SVGAGI. CDR3 size: 15 residues. The J segment lost 7 bases and the V segment lost 8 bases, leaving 9 bases of the junction unmatched. In nucleotides, the CDR3 is TGTGCCAGCCGGCTAGGACAGGGGGCGGACGGGGAGCTGTTTTTT. This codes for CASRLGQGADGELFF.

V and J are TRBV19 and TRBJ2-7, with 13 bases matching TRBD2. The CDR3 sequence is 15 residues long. Germline V CDR1 and CDR2: LNHDA, SQIVND (reference sequence). With V trimmed by 6 bases and J by 3 bases, 5 bases remained unmatched. This CDR3 reads CASSKGTSGNYEQYF. For the CDR3, the DNA is TGTGCCAGTAGCAAAGGGACTAGCGGGAACTACGAGCAGTACTTC.

The genes are TRBV5-5 and TRBJ2-7; D call uncertain. The CDR3 loop spans 12 amino acids. V was cut by 3 bases and J by 3 bases, with 7 bases left in between. From germline, CDR1 is SGHKS and CDR2 YYEKEE (reference sequence). As DNA, the CDR3 is TGTGCCAGCAGCTCTAAGTTCTACGAGCAGTACTTC. Its protein is CASSSKFYEQYF.

V gene TRBV5-1 combines with J gene TRBJ2-3; maybe TRBD1 (5 bases). Trimming left V 4 bases short and J 0 bases short, with 15 bases between. Germline V gives CDR1 SGHRS, CDR2 YFSETQ. This CDR3 spans 16 amino acids. The CDR3 DNA sequence: TGCGCCAGCAGCACTCGACAGATTCCTAGCACAGATACGCAGTATTTT. Translation gives CASSTRQIPSTDTQYF.

The rearrangement links TRBV28 to TRBJ2-7; D may be TRBD2 (5 bases). Germline V gene data show CDR1 as MDHEN and CDR2 as SYDVKM. V lost 3 bases, J lost 1 base, and 16 bases lay in between. This CDR3 is built from 16 residues. The CDR3 DNA sequence: TGTGCCAGCAGTTTCATCCCCCGCGGGCCGTCCTACGAGCAGTACTTC. This encodes CASSFIPRGPSYEQYF.

The V gene is TRBV6-1, the J gene TRBJ2-1; 8 bases line up with TRBD2. V gave up 0 bases and J gave up 10 bases; unmatched junction bases: 14. Per the germline V gene, CDR1 is MNHNS and CDR2 is SASEGT. The CDR3 is 17 amino acids. The CDR3 loop reads CASSEARGQRGPPEQFF. The CDR3 DNA reads TGTGCCAGCAGTGAAGCACGAGGCCAGCGGGGGCCACCAGAGCAGTTCTTC.

The genes are TRBV27 and TRBJ2-6, with 10 nucleotides matching TRBD1. Per the germline V gene, CDR1 is MNHEY and CDR2 is SMNVEV (reference sequence). The CDR3 runs 17 residues. The ends lost 6 bases at V and 2 bases at J; junction bases unmatched: 7. CDR3 loop: CASRAGTGAPGANVLTF. The CDR3 region has the DNA TGTGCCAGCAGAGCCGGGACAGGGGCGCCTGGGGCCAACGTCCTGACTTTC. The whole variable domain, filled in from reference TRBV27 and TRBJ2-6, reads EAQVTQNPRYLITVTGKKLTVTCSQNMNHEYMSWYRQDPGLGLRQIYYSMNVEVTDKGDVPEGYKVSRKEKRNFPLILESPSPNQTSLYFCASRAGTGAPGANVLTFGAGSRLTVL.

This rearrangement joins TRBV5-1 to TRBJ2-3, with 9 nucleotides matching TRBD2. Germline lookup yields CDR1 SGHRS and CDR2 YFSETQ. The length of the CDR3 is 19 residues. V shed 2 bases, J shed 5 bases, and the junction held 18 bases outside the gene matches. The CDR3 sequence is CASSLSGGLWRGGVDTQYF. The DNA of the CDR3 is TGCGCCAGCAGCTTATCTGGGGGTCTCTGGCGGGGGGGGGTAGATACGCAGTATTTT.

The chain links TRBV27 to TRBJ2-5; 9 bases are shared with TRBD1. The CDR3 spans 17 residues. Trimming cost V 0 bases and J 5 bases; bases outside gene matches: 10. Per the germline V gene, CDR1 is MNHEY and CDR2 is SMNVEV (reference sequence). The CDR3 reads CASSLSPDRGPWETQYF. DNA of the CDR3: TGTGCCAGCAGTTTATCGCCGGACAGGGGTCCATGGGAGACCCAGTACTTC.

This chain joins TRBV7-2 and TRBJ2-3; 10 nucleotides align to TRBD2. CDR1 is SGHTA and CDR2 is FQGNSA in the germline V gene. After removal of 5 bases from V and 5 bases from J, the junction contained 7 bases not matched to a gene. The CDR3 covers 15 residues. CDR3 bases: TGTGCCAGCAGCCGTGCCCGGACTAGCGGAGATACGCAGTATTTT. It translates to CASSRARTSGDTQYF.

The chain joins TRBV27 to TRBJ2-1; TRBD2 is a possible D gene (6 bases). The CDR3 sequence is 17 residues long. The V end was cut by 5 bases, the J end by 4 bases, with 21 bases between. The germline V gene has CDR1 MNHEY and CDR2 SMNVEV (reference sequence). The CDR3: CASSLRPSVARYNEQFF. In nucleotides, the CDR3 is TGTGCCAGCAGTCTGAGACCTAGCGTGGCGAGGTACAATGAGCAGTTCTTC.

This chain links TRBV19 with TRBJ2-5; D is perhaps TRBD1 (6 bases). V was cut by 8 bases and J by 1 base, with 11 bases left in between. This CDR3 spans 13 amino acids. The germline gives CDR1 LNHDA, CDR2 SQIVND (reference sequence). CDR3 sequence reads: CASGPTGQETQYF. The DNA of the CDR3 is TGTGCCAGTGGGCCGACAGGCCAAGAGACCCAGTACTTC.

The chain carries TRBV4-2 and TRBJ1-4; 10 bases align to TRBD1. V gave up 0 bases and J gave up 5 bases; unmatched junction bases: 0. This CDR3 contains 15 residues. The V gene's germline CDR1 is LGHNA and CDR2 YNFKEQ. The DNA of the CDR3 is TGTGCCAGCAGCCAAGAGGGACAGGGGAATGAAAAACTGTTTTTT. Translation gives CASSQEGQGNEKLFF.

The table lists this clone with a few counts. The chain is built from TRBV27 and TRBJ2-3, with D possibly being TRBD1 (5 bases). The CDR3 totals 16 residues. V lost 4 bases and J lost 0, with 14 bases in between. Germline-derived CDR1 and CDR2 are MNHEY and SMNVEV (reference sequence). CDR3: CASSSPSTASTDTQYF. DNA for the CDR3: TGTGCCAGCAGTTCCCCTTCGACAGCCAGCACAGATACGCAGTATTTT.

The chain is built from TRBV19 and TRBJ2-3; 12 positions agree with TRBD2. The CDR3 sequence is 14 residues long. J gave up 7 bases and V 9 bases, and 8 bases lay outside the gene matches. Per germline, CDR1 LNHDA and CDR2 SQIVND (reference sequence). The chain's CDR3 is CASRLAGAVNTQYF. CDR3 bases: TGTGCCAGCCGACTAGCGGGAGCGGTTAATACGCAGTATTTT.

The V call is TRBV27, the J call TRBJ2-7; D is unclear. The CDR3 contains 15 residues. V dropped 0 bases and J dropped 2 bases, with 11 bases sitting between them. Germline assignment: CDR1 MNHEY and CDR2 SMNVEV (reference sequence). CDR3 DNA: TGTGCCAGCAGTTTATCGAGTCCCACCCCCTACGAGCAGTACTTC. Amino acids: CASSLSSPTPYEQYF.

The rearrangement uses TRBV6-1 and TRBJ1-2, with 8 bases aligning to TRBD1. CDR3 length equals 17 residues. In germline, CDR1 is MNHNS, CDR2 SASEGT. J gave up 8 bases and V 0 bases, and 14 bases lay outside the gene matches. The CDR3 bases are TGTGCCAGCAGTGAAGCGGGACGATGGACAGGGAAGGACGGCTACACCTTC. It translates to CASSEAGRWTGKDGYTF.

V and J are TRBV7-6 and TRBJ2-5; a weak D match, TRBD1 (6 bases). The CDR3 covers 12 residues. Germline V gene lookup returns CDR1 SGHVS and CDR2 FNYEAQ. The V gene lost 5 bases and the J gene lost 3 bases, with 7 bases spanning the gap. For the CDR3, the DNA is TGTGCCAGCAGCCAGGGGAAAGAGACCCAGTACTTC. Its translation is CASSQGKETQYF.

The genes are TRBV7-8 and TRBJ2-3, with 10 bases identical to TRBD2. Trimming removed 3 bases from V and 1 base from J; junction bases left unmatched: 7. The CDR3 covers 17 residues. CDR1 and CDR2 (germline): SGHVS, FQNEAQ. The CDR3 nucleotides read TGTGCCAGCAGCTTTAGCCCCAGCGGGGGGGGCACAGATACGCAGTATTTT. Residues: CASSFSPSGGGTDTQYF.

The sample holds a few counts of this clone. The gene calls are TRBV29-1 and TRBJ1-1; D not certain. The CDR3 runs 12 residues. V was trimmed by 4 bases and J by 7 bases, leaving 13 bases between them. Germline CDR1 SQVTM, CDR2 ANQGSEA. The CDR3 DNA reads as TGCAGCGTTGTCGAGGGCATCAGTGAAGCTTTCTTT. Protein product: CSVVEGISEAFF.

The V and J genes are TRBV5-1 and TRBJ1-3, with D possibly matching TRBD1 (5 bases). This CDR3 spans 20 amino acids. The germline V and J ends were trimmed by 1 base and 0 bases, with 23 bases remaining between them. Germline CDR1 SGHRS, CDR2 YFSETQ. Here the CDR3 reads CASSLLGGRSEQFSGNTIYF. CDR3 DNA sequence: TGCGCCAGCAGCTTGTTGGGGGGGAGGTCCGAACAGTTCTCTGGAAACACCATATATTTT. Full variable domain (missing parts from reference TRBV5-1 and TRBJ1-3): KAGVTQTPRYLIKTRGQQVTLSCSPISGHRSVSWYQQTPGQGLQFLFEYFSETQRNKGNFPGRFSGRQFSNSRSEMNVSTLELGDSALYLCASSLLGGRSEQFSGNTIYFGEGSWLTVV.

The chain couples TRBV5-6 to TRBJ1-2; TRBD1 might be the D (5 bases). Germline V CDR1 and CDR2: SGHDT, YYEEEE. The CDR3 is made up of 15 amino acids. The V end was cut by 0 bases, the J end by 4 bases, with 13 bases between. CDR3 amino acids: CASSLEAGRIYGYTF. CDR3 bases: TGTGCCAGCAGCTTGGAGGCGGGACGGATCTATGGCTACACCTTC.

The genes are TRBV9 and TRBJ1-2; TRBD1 might be the D (6 bases). This CDR3 contains 15 residues. CDR1 and CDR2 from the germline V gene are SGDLS and YYNGEE. Trimming took 4 bases from V and 3 from J, leaving 16 bases between them. The CDR3 loop reads CASSPRAGGHYGYTF. CDR3 nucleotide sequence: TGTGCCAGCAGCCCTCGGGCGGGGGGCCACTATGGCTACACCTTC.